This passage covers 8 T cell receptor beta chains from one sample sequenced in a study of T cell clusters in autoimmune cytopenias (dated by TCRdb to the late 2010s). Sequencing relied on an Illumina MiSeq. Multiplex PCR with a touch-down protocol amplified TRB rearrangements, with the TRB-A and TRB-B primer pools combined in a single tube. With the reads reprocessed by TCRdb, a single entry stands for each CDR3 protein sequence and no DNA is reported. This sample's table contains about 4,900 distinct CDR3 sequences. The ten biggest clones cover around 59% of the sample. TRB amplification used about 230 ng of peripheral blood genomic DNA, approximately 41,000 genome equivalents, per sample. The same specimen was also included in a second study, on T cell repertoires in aging, cancer and after chemotherapy.

Sequencing was performed on peripheral blood. The receptors come from a human donor with chronic lymphocytic leukemia. The donor label of this sample is uncertain.

This chain links TRBV7-2 with TRBJ1-3. CDR3 length: 15 residues. Germline V gives CDR1 SGHTA, CDR2 FQGNSA. CDR3 amino acids: CASSSDGSSGNTIYF.

The chain joins TRBV5-4 to TRBJ1-2; TCRdb names TRBD1, which stays unverified in the absence of DNA. This CDR3 has 14 residues. Germline CDR1 SGHNT, CDR2 YYREEE (reference sequence). CDR3 protein: CASSSQGADYGYTF.

Its frequency marks this clonotype as medium-sized (0.01 to 0.1%). The CDR3 loop is CASSPGNTDTQYF. The rearrangement uses TRBV19 and TRBJ2-3; TCRdb's D gene call, TRBD1, goes unchecked for lack of DNA. Germline V lookup: CDR1 LNHDA, CDR2 SQIVND (reference sequence). The CDR3 runs 13 residues.

The genes are TRBV10-3 and TRBJ2-3; TCRdb proposes TRBD2, but this gene call is untestable without DNA. Germline CDR1 ENHRY, CDR2 SYGVKD. CDR3 length equals 16 residues. This CDR3 is CAISELAGGPEDTQYF.

The gene calls are TRBV7-9 and TRBJ1-2; with no DNA, the TCRdb D assignment of TRBD1 cannot be verified. CDR1 SEHNR and CDR2 FQNEAQ come from the germline V gene (reference sequence). The length of the CDR3 is 13 residues. The CDR3 protein is CASSFGDSYGYTF.

The V and J genes are TRBV20-1 and TRBJ1-2; TCRdb picks TRBD1, but there is no DNA to check that call. Germline V gives CDR1 DFQATT, CDR2 SNEGSKA (reference sequence). The CDR3 is made up of 17 amino acids. This CDR3 reads CSARTGGQSWMGYGYTF.

V is TRBV19 and J is TRBJ2-5; TCRdb picks TRBD2, but there is no DNA to check that call. The CDR3 sequence is 16 residues long. Germline lookup yields CDR1 LNHDA and CDR2 SQIVND (reference sequence). CDR3 amino acids: CASSMLAGRGGETQYF.

This clonotype is classed as medium-sized (0.01 to 0.1%) by frequency. The rearrangement links TRBV13 to TRBJ2-5; checking the TCRdb D call of TRBD2 is not possible without DNA. The CDR3 length is 12 residues. Germline CDR1 PRHDT, CDR2 FYEKMQ (reference sequence). The CDR3 region is CASSFEGETQYF.